The count of the clone carrying this T cell receptor beta chain is one. What it binds is unknown. The entry originates in a study of T-cell reconstitution after alpha-beta-depleted transplantation in children. Study outcomes and limitations: At the one-year point after transplant, T-cell counts and TCRbeta diversity were found to come mostly from T cells that had been newly produced. Reports say that about two months after transplant, the alpha-beta T cells came out of several hundred graft clones that had expanded.

The germline V gene encodes CDR1 GTSNPN and CDR2 SVGIG (reference sequence). CDR3 size: 11 residues. Trimming shortened V by 3 bases and J by 8 bases, and 10 bases separated the two germline ends. The library targeted TCRbeta and was prepared with unique molecular identifiers. TCRdb re-analysed the PCR reads in MiXCR, keeping a single row per CDR3 protein. The repertoire holds fewer than 700,000 distinct CDR3 sequences, 20% to 25% seen once, with over 12% in the top ten. The chain links TRBV30 to TRBJ1-1; D not resolved. This TCR was sampled from a boy younger than two who had a stem cell transplant for acute myeloid leukemia, so the T cells may come from the graft donor. The specimen comprised PBMCs, mostly from graft donor cells, sampled 360 days after TCRalphabeta/CD19-depleted stem cell transplant. CDR3 in amino acids: CAWRDRAEAFF. As DNA, the CDR3 is TGTGCCTGGAGGGACCGGGCAGAAGCTTTCTTT.